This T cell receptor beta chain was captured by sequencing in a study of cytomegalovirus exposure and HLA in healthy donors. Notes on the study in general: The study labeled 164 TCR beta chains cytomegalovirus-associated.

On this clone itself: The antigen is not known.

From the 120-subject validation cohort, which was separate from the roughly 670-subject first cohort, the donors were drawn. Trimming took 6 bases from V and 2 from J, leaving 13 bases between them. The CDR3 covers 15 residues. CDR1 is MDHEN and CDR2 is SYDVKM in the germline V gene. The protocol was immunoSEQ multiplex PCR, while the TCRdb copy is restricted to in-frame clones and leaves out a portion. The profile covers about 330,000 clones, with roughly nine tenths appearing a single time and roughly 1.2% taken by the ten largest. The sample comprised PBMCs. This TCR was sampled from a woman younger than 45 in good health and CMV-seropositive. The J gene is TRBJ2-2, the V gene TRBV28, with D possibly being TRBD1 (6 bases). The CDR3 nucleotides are TGTGCCAGCAGCCCCTACAGGGCCAACACCGGGGAGCTGTTTTTT. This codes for CASSPYRANTGELFF.